These T cell receptor beta chains were read from a single sample in a study of blood T cell repertoires in COVID-19. Clones were read by immunoSEQ multiplex PCR, and TCRdb kept only the in-frame ones, dropping some. The data show 130,000 to 150,000 clones, 70% to 90% seen once. Sample: peripheral blood. Receptors originate from a woman aged 60 to 75 with COVID-19, enrolled during active disease. CDR3s include the opening cysteine and the closing phenylalanine or tryptophan. D genes are given only for firm matches. Clone size is stated in some rows and not others, as once, few, many or a class when expanded.

V	D	J	size	DNA	CDR3
TRBV27	TRBD1	TRBJ2-7	once	TGTGCCAGCAACATGGGACAGGGGAGGTCCTACGAGCAGTACTTC	CASNMGQGRSYEQYF
TRBV6-4	.	TRBJ1-2	.	TGTGCCAGCAGTGCGGGACTGAACTATGGCTACACCTTC	CASSAGLNYGYTF
TRBV28	.	TRBJ1-3	.	TGTGCCAGCAGTGAGGCGACGGGGTTCTCTGGAAACACCATATATTTT	CASSEATGFSGNTIYF
TRBV7-9	TRBD1	TRBJ1-1	.	TGTGCCAGCAGCCCCGGGGACAGGGGGCGAAACACTGAAGCTTTCTTT	CASSPGDRGRNTEAFF
TRBV9	TRBD1	TRBJ1-1	.	TGTGCCAGCAGCGCCTTCCCGGGACAGCGACTCCACACTGAAGCTTTCTTT	CASSAFPGQRLHTEAFF
TRBV5-1	TRBD1	TRBJ1-2	few	TGCGCCAGCAGCTTGGGGCAGGGGGCCCATGGCTACACCTTC	CASSLGQGAHGYTF
TRBV6-5	.	TRBJ2-1	.	TGTGCCAGCAGTTACAAAGGACATGGGGCAAATGAGCAGTTCTTC	CASSYKGHGANEQFF
TRBV27	TRBD1	TRBJ1-1	.	TGTGCCAGCAGTCCGCACCCCACAGGGGAGACTGAAGCTTTCTTT	CASSPHPTGETEAFF
TRBV6-6	TRBD2	TRBJ2-7	.	TGTGCCAGCAGTCCTGGGACTAGCGGGGATTACTCCTACGAGCAGTACTTC	CASSPGTSGDYSYEQYF
TRBV2	TRBD2	TRBJ2-3	.	TGTGCCAGCAGGGTGCGGGGGGGGCCCTCCAGCACAGATACGCAGTATTTT	CASRVRGGPSSTDTQYF
TRBV7-8	TRBD2	TRBJ2-5	.	TGTGCCATGGGAGCGGGGGACCTCCAAGAGACCCAGTACTTC	CAMGAGDLQETQYF
TRBV6-5	TRBD2	TRBJ2-1	.	TGTGCCAGCAGTTACGGGACTAGCGGGGGAGGGGAGCAGTTCTTC	CASSYGTSGGGEQFF
TRBV10-1	.	TRBJ2-3	.	TGCGCCAGCAGTGAGTCGATTAACGGGAATGACGCAGATACGCAGTATTTT	CASSESINGNDADTQYF
TRBV3-1/TRBV3-2	TRBD2	TRBJ2-3	.	TGTGCCAGCAGCCAAGGGACTAGCGGGACTAGCACAGATACGCAGTATTTT	CASSQGTSGTSTDTQYF
TRBV5-1	TRBD1	TRBJ1-1	once	TGCGCCAGCAGCTTGGCCCCAGGGGGCGCCTCGAACACTGAAGCTTTCTTT	CASSLAPGGASNTEAFF
TRBV27	.	TRBJ1-4	.	TGTGCCAGCAGTTTGCGGGGGGCGCATGAAAAACTGTTTTTT	CASSLRGAHEKLFF
TRBV5-4	TRBD2	TRBJ2-2	.	TGTGCCAGCAGCCCCAGGGGTGCGGGGGGTGGCACCGGGGAGCTGTTTTTT	CASSPRGAGGGTGELFF
TRBV5-1	TRBD1	TRBJ2-6	.	TGCGCCAGCAGCGACCTGGGACAGGTATTCTCTGGGGCCAACGTCCTGACTTTC	CASSDLGQVFSGANVLTF
TRBV7-9	.	TRBJ2-7	few	TGTGCCAGCAGCTTTGGACAGTTCGACGAGCAGTACTTC	CASSFGQFDEQYF
TRBV18	.	TRBJ2-7	.	TGTGCCAGCTCAACCGGTCCTCTGTACGAGCAGTACTTC	CASSTGPLYEQYF